Below, 25 T cell receptor beta chains from the same sample are listed, as sequenced in a study of shared clonotypes between healthy human individuals. The assay was immunoSEQ multiplex PCR, and TCRdb's table has in-frame clones only and misses some. The table has roughly 2.5 million clones, roughly 92% seen once. The material sequenced was naive CD4+ T cells sorted from blood. Subset specified: CD45RA+ positively selected. These receptors all stem from a young man in good health.

The chain joins TRBV21-1 to TRBJ2-5; the D call in the table, TRBD2, was not verified against the DNA. TRBV21-1 is reported as a pseudogene. This CDR3 spans 13 amino acids. CDR3 bases: TGTGCCAGTGACTCCTCCCGGCGGGAGACCCAGTACTTC. It translates to CASDSSRRETQYF.

Worth noting for this clone: This CDR3 is also generated by other DNA sequences in the sample. The chain is built from TRBV2 and TRBJ2-1; 7 positions agree with TRBD2. V shed 6 bases, J shed 6 bases, and the junction held 2 bases outside the gene matches. Germline CDR1 reads SNHLY; CDR2 reads FYNNEI. The CDR3 runs to 12 residues. The chain's CDR3 is CASRGLGNEQFF. The CDR3 DNA reads TGTGCCAGCAGAGGACTAGGCAATGAGCAGTTCTTC.

The chain employs TRBV6-1 and TRBJ2-3; TRBD2 matches 7 bases. The junction had 10 bases not matched to a gene; V was cut back by 4 bases and J by 0 bases. The CDR3 has 17 amino acids. Germline CDR1 is MNHNS and CDR2 is SASEGT. The CDR3: CASSGNKRDLSTDTQYF. In nucleotides, the CDR3 is TGTGCCAGCAGTGGGAACAAGCGGGACCTTAGCACAGATACGCAGTATTTT.

CDR3 sequence reads: CASRLSGTPAEFF. The DNA for the CDR3 is TGTGCCAGCAGACTTTCCGGGACACCGGCGGAGTTCTTT. The chain recombines TRBV6-1 with TRBJ1-1; weak D call: TRBD1 (6 bases). Per germline, CDR1 MNHNS and CDR2 SASEGT. There are 13 residues in the CDR3. The V end was cut by 6 bases, the J end by 14 bases, with 22 bases between.

This chain connects TRBV5-1 to TRBJ2-2, with 9 bases lining up with TRBD1. The CDR3 runs to 15 residues. CDR1 is SGHRS, CDR2 YFSETQ, per germline. Trimming took 4 bases from V and 6 from J; bases not matched to a gene: 7. The CDR3 spells CASSAGTGRAGELFF. The CDR3 DNA follows: TGCGCCAGCAGCGCCGGGACAGGGCGTGCCGGGGAGCTGTTTTTT.

The chain employs TRBV6-5 and TRBJ2-7; the D gene is possibly TRBD2 (6 bases). Germline V CDR1 and CDR2: MNHEY, SVGAGI. V dropped 4 bases and J dropped 6 bases, with 16 bases sitting between them. This CDR3 contains 14 residues. The CDR3 loop is CASSSRGGVGEQYF. In DNA, the CDR3 is TGTGCCAGCAGTTCCCGGGGCGGGGTTGGCGAGCAGTACTTC.

The chain carries TRBV7-2 and TRBJ1-1, with 9 bases that match TRBD1. Germline loops: CDR1 SGHTA, CDR2 FQGNSA. The trim removed 0 bases at V and 7 bases at J, leaving 3 bases unmatched. This CDR3 contains 14 residues. CDR3 residues: CASSLAHRGLEAFF. CDR3 DNA sequence: TGTGCCAGCAGCTTAGCACACAGGGGGCTTGAAGCTTTCTTT.

This clone was recorded a few times. This chain links TRBV5-4 with TRBJ1-2; D possibly corresponds to TRBD1 (5 bases). The CDR3 has 13 amino acids. In germline, CDR1 is SGHNT, CDR2 YYREEE (reference sequence). With 4 bases removed from V and 8 bases from J, the gap between germline ends came to 15 bases. CDR3 DNA: TGTGCCAGCAGCGTATACAGGACGGAGGGCTACACCTTC. Its protein is CASSVYRTEGYTF.

The J gene is TRBJ2-3, the V gene TRBV10-1, with a weak D call TRBD1 (5 bases). This CDR3 spans 15 amino acids. The V gene's germline CDR1 is WNHNN and CDR2 SYGVQD (reference sequence). The V end was cut by 0 bases, the J end by 4 bases, with 11 bases between. CDR3 amino acids: CASSESRQGADTQYF. The DNA for the CDR3 is TGCGCCAGCAGTGAGTCGCGGCAGGGCGCAGATACGCAGTATTTT.

Here the CDR3 reads CASSFKQEPNEQFF. The CDR3, as DNA: TGTGCCAGCAGCTTTAAACAGGAGCCCAATGAGCAGTTCTTC. V gene TRBV7-9 combines with J gene TRBJ2-1; weak D call: TRBD1 (5 bases). The germline V gene encodes CDR1 SEHNR and CDR2 FQNEAQ (reference sequence). With 3 bases removed from V and 6 bases from J, the gap between germline ends came to 12 bases. This CDR3 contains 14 residues.

In DNA, the CDR3 is TGCGCCAGCAGCCAAGATAGTATTTTGACAGGCGGCAATCAGCCCCAGCATTTT. Its translation: CASSQDSILTGGNQPQHF. The J gene is TRBJ1-5, the V gene TRBV4-1, with D tentatively TRBD1 (6 bases). This CDR3 has 18 residues. Germline V gene sequence: CDR1 MGHRA, CDR2 YSYEKL. V lost 0 bases and J 2 bases, leaving 17 bases between the germline ends.

The CDR3 loop reads CSVNRGPEQYF. Here the CDR3 DNA reads TGCAGTGTAAACCGGGGCCCCGAGCAGTACTTC. This chain joins TRBV20-1 and TRBJ2-7; D is possibly TRBD1 or TRBD2 (5 bases each). CDR1 and CDR2 from the germline V gene are DFQATT and SNEGSKA (reference sequence). The CDR3 length is 11 residues. Trimming removed 7 bases from V and 6 bases from J, with 13 bases in between.

This chain uses TRBV6-5 with TRBJ1-1, with D unclear. V was trimmed by 0 bases and J by 0 bases, leaving 11 bases between them. CDR3 length: 16 residues. Per the germline V gene, CDR1 is MNHEY and CDR2 is SVGAGI. The CDR3 spells CASSYSFLGLNTEAFF. In DNA form, the CDR3 reads TGTGCCAGCAGTTACTCCTTTCTAGGACTGAACACTGAAGCTTTCTTT.

This sequence joins TRBV4-1 and TRBJ1-1, with 7 bases lining up with TRBD1. With V trimmed by 2 bases and J by 2 bases, 5 bases remained unmatched. CDR1 and CDR2 (germline): MGHRA, YSYEKL. This CDR3 is 15 amino acids long. DNA of the CDR3: TGCGCCAGCAGCCAAACCGGGACAGCAAACACTGAAGCTTTCTTT. It encodes CASSQTGTANTEAFF.

The chain links TRBV19 to TRBJ1-6; D is unclear. This CDR3 is built from 13 residues. Germline assignment: CDR1 LNHDA and CDR2 SQIVND (reference sequence). Trimming left V 9 bases short and J 7 bases short, with 13 bases between. The CDR3 region has the DNA TGTGCCAGCGCCTCGAGGTGGAATTCACCCCTCCACTTT. Residues: CASASRWNSPLHF.

Notes on this clone: This sequence may be a read error, since a much larger clone differs from it by one base. The V call is TRBV28, the J call TRBJ2-6, with no clear D. Trimming removed 4 bases from V and 2 bases from J, with 3 bases in between. The CDR3 spans 13 residues. In germline, CDR1 is MDHEN, CDR2 SYDVKM. The CDR3, as DNA: TGTGCCAGCAGTTACGCTGGGGCCAACGTCCTGACTTTC. This gives the protein CASSYAGANVLTF.

The chain carries TRBV7-3 and TRBJ2-3, with no clear D. The CDR3 extends over 14 amino acids. Trimming removed 5 bases from V and 0 bases from J, with 9 bases in between. Per germline, CDR1 SGHTA and CDR2 FQGTGA. The CDR3 DNA follows: TGTGCCAGCAGCCTACAAAAGAGCACAGATACGCAGTATTTT. Protein product: CASSLQKSTDTQYF.

The rearrangement links TRBV4-1 to TRBJ2-7; no firm D call. V was shortened by 0 bases and J by 0 bases, with 18 bases between the two germline ends. Germline V gene data show CDR1 as MGHRA and CDR2 as YSYEKL. This CDR3 contains 18 residues. The CDR3 sequence: CASSQEGDHTHLSYEQYF. The CDR3 coding sequence is TGCGCCAGCAGCCAAGAAGGAGACCACACTCATCTCTCCTACGAGCAGTACTTC.

The chain recombines TRBV6-5 with TRBJ2-7; D is possibly TRBD2 (5 bases). The ends were cut back, 11 bases at V and 7 bases at J, with 21 bases in the middle. Germline CDR1 reads MNHEY; CDR2 reads SVGAGI. This CDR3 is built from 13 residues. The CDR3 region has the DNA TGTGCCTCTTCCCGGGAAATGGGTGGGGAGCAGTACTTC. It is translated as CASSREMGGEQYF.

A remark on this clone: Within the sample, other DNA sequences also encode this same CDR3. The CDR3 bases are TGTGCCAGCAGCTTAGCGGCAGGGAATACTGAAGCTTTCTTT. Protein sequence: CASSLAAGNTEAFF. The chain joins TRBV7-9 to TRBJ1-1; D perhaps matches TRBD1 (5 bases). The CDR3 has 14 residues. The germline gives CDR1 SEHNR, CDR2 FQNEAQ (reference sequence). The germline V and J ends were trimmed by 0 bases and 5 bases, with 10 bases remaining between them.

The V and J genes are TRBV2 and TRBJ2-1; 9 nucleotides agree with TRBD1. The J segment lost 5 bases and the V segment lost 6 bases, leaving 8 bases of the junction unmatched. The CDR3 runs to 15 residues. Germline V gives CDR1 SNHLY, CDR2 FYNNEI. The CDR3 loop reads CASRPDRGTHNEQFF. As DNA, the CDR3 is TGTGCCAGCAGACCCGACAGGGGGACGCACAATGAGCAGTTCTTC.

The gene calls are TRBV6-6 and TRBJ1-3; D is unclear. V was pared by 6 bases and J by 2 bases, with 8 bases between. The CDR3 covers 13 residues. Germline values: CDR1 MNHNY, CDR2 SVGAGI (reference sequence). The CDR3 sequence is CASSQAAGNTIYF. CDR3 in DNA: TGTGCCAGCAGCCAAGCAGCTGGAAACACCATATATTTT.

This rearrangement joins TRBV6-6 to TRBJ1-4; D is unclear. Trimming removed 8 bases from V and 7 bases from J, with 14 bases in between. From germline, CDR1 is MNHNY and CDR2 SVGAGI (reference sequence). CDR3 length: 13 amino acids. The CDR3 sequence: CASYNALVEKLFF. Written as DNA, the CDR3 is TGTGCCAGCTATAACGCCCTAGTTGAAAAACTGTTTTTT.

Worth noting for this clone: Other nucleotide sequences from this sample produce the same CDR3. The chain combines TRBV7-2 with TRBJ2-5; 7 bases are shared with TRBD2. Per the germline V gene, CDR1 is SGHTA and CDR2 is FQGNSA. V dropped 5 bases and J dropped 5; count of bases not matched to a gene: 5. This CDR3 is 13 amino acids long. CDR3 in amino acids: CASSRARGETQYF. The CDR3 nucleotides are TGTGCCAGCAGCCGGGCGCGGGGGGAGACCCAGTACTTC.

Points on this clone: The junction shows a germline mismatch at one end, possibly a read error. The V gene is TRBV7-7, the J gene TRBJ2-5; 7 bases are a match to TRBD1. Per germline, CDR1 SSHAT and CDR2 FNYEAQ (reference sequence). The CDR3 is 16 residues long. The CDR3 DNA reads as TGTGCTAGCAGCTTATCCCGGACAGGAGCTCGGGAGACCCAGTACTTC. This encodes CASSLSRTGARETQYF.